The 27 T cell receptor beta chains given below trace back to one sample, sequenced in a study of T cells after yellow fever vaccination. MiXCR was run by TCRdb on the 5' RACE reads, yielding one entry per CDR3 protein. The sample holds under 150,000 distinct CDR3 sequences, around 7.7% seen once. The sample consisted of CD4+ T cells sorted from PBMCs, taken 5 days after the yellow fever booster vaccination. The source is a man aged 25 to 40 who received the YFV17D yellow fever vaccine.

This clonotype was observed many times. The chain links TRBV12-3 or TRBV12-4 to TRBJ2-2; TRBD1 matches 9 bases. The CDR3 totals 13 residues. V was pared by 10 bases and J by 2 bases, with 2 bases of the junction left unmatched. The CDR3 loop is CANTGGNTGELFF. The CDR3 bases are TGTGCCAATACAGGGGGCAACACCGGGGAGCTGTTTTTT.

This clonotype was detected ten times or more. V gene TRBV7-2 combines with J gene TRBJ2-7; 8 bases are shared with TRBD1. Trimming removed 1 base from V and 0 bases from J; junction bases left unmatched: 2. Per the germline V gene, CDR1 is SGHTA and CDR2 is FQGNSA. This CDR3 region has 15 residues. The CDR3 DNA sequence: TGTGCCAGCAGCTTAGACAGGGGGTACTCCTACGAGCAGTACTTC. Protein: CASSLDRGYSYEQYF.

This clonotype was seen repeatedly, ten times or more. The CDR3 sequence is CASSRDSYYEQYF. The CDR3 DNA follows: TGTGCCAGCAGCCGGGACAGTTACTACGAGCAGTACTTC. J is TRBJ2-7 and V is TRBV6-2 or TRBV6-3; 7 nucleotides line up with TRBD1. Germline assignment: CDR1 MNHEY and CDR2 SVGEGT. This CDR3 region has 13 residues. Losses at the gene ends were 6 bases for V and 3 bases for J; bases not matched to a gene: 5.

This clonotype was detected many times. The chain has TRBV5-1 and TRBJ2-2; a possible D gene is TRBD2 (6 bases). The V end lost 0 bases, the J end lost 6 bases, and 12 bases lay between the germline ends. Germline CDR1 is SGHRS and CDR2 is YFSETQ. This CDR3 is built from 15 residues. This CDR3 is CASSLELARAGELFF. CDR3 DNA sequence: TGCGCCAGCAGCTTGGAACTAGCTAGGGCCGGGGAGCTGTTTTTT.

This clonotype was observed many times. The rearrangement uses TRBV20-1 and TRBJ2-3; the match to TRBD2 covers 9 bases. The CDR3 is 14 residues long. Germline lookup yields CDR1 DFQATT and CDR2 SNEGSKA (reference sequence). The V segment lost 3 bases and the J segment 6 bases; nucleotides outside the gene matches: 7. CDR3 sequence: CSASSGLASDTQYF. The DNA of the CDR3 is TGCAGTGCTAGTTCGGGACTAGCATCCGATACGCAGTATTTT.

The table lists this clonotype with many counts. This chain links TRBV20-1 with TRBJ1-1; D unresolved. Trimming left V 1 base short and J 7 bases short, with 16 bases between. Germline V gene data show CDR1 as DFQATT and CDR2 as SNEGSKA (reference sequence). CDR3 length: 14 amino acids. The chain's CDR3 is CSARVEQQKGEAFF. The CDR3 DNA is TGCAGTGCTAGAGTGGAACAGCAAAAAGGTGAAGCTTTCTTT.

This clonotype was seen many times. V usage is TRBV14 and J usage is TRBJ2-1, with a possible D match to TRBD1 (6 bases). The CDR3 sequence is 14 residues long. Germline V CDR1 and CDR2: SGHDN, FVKESK. Trimming took off 3 bases at V and 10 bases at J, with 16 bases between the two ends. The CDR3 DNA is TGTGCCAGCAGCCAGGGACCATTGGACAGAGAGCAGTTCTTC. Translation: CASSQGPLDREQFF.

The gene calls are TRBV19 and TRBJ1-5, with no clear D. Germline V lookup: CDR1 LNHDA, CDR2 SQIVND (reference sequence). Trimming pared 3 bases from V and 0 bases from J, leaving 9 bases between. This CDR3 is 15 amino acids long. CDR3 region: CASSMRQDSNQPQHF. In nucleotides, the CDR3 is TGTGCCAGTAGTATGAGGCAGGATAGCAATCAGCCCCAGCATTTT.

This clonotype came up many times. The chain couples TRBV5-1 to TRBJ2-5, with 9 bases that match TRBD2. After removal of 6 bases from V and 3 bases from J, the junction contained 6 bases not matched to a gene. The CDR3 has 14 residues. Looked up from germline, CDR1 is SGHRS and CDR2 is YFSETQ. CDR3 loop: CASTLSGSEETQYF. The DNA for the CDR3 is TGCGCCAGCACTCTTAGCGGGAGTGAAGAGACCCAGTACTTC.

This clonotype was observed a few times. The junction departs from the called germline gene at one end, perhaps through a read error. The chain joins TRBV20-1 to TRBJ2-3, with 12 positions matching TRBD2. CDR3 length: 18 residues. CDR1 DFQATT and CDR2 SNEGSKA come from the germline V gene (reference sequence). The CDR3 sequence is CCAYSPSGRGWGTDTQYF. The CDR3 DNA is TGCTGTGCTTATTCACCTAGCGGGAGGGGATGGGGCACAGATACGCAGTATTTT.

There are many counts of this clonotype. This chain joins TRBV7-2 and TRBJ2-7, with TRBD1 matching 7 bases. Trimming at V came to 8 bases and at J to 1 base, leaving 8 bases not matched to a gene. CDR1 and CDR2 from the germline V gene are SGHTA and FQGNSA. The CDR3 spans 14 residues. The CDR3 nucleotides read TGTGCCAGCTCCCGGTCGACAGGGTCCTACGAGCAGTACTTC. Protein: CASSRSTGSYEQYF.

This clonotype was observed many times. The chain joins TRBV20-1 to TRBJ1-2, with D hard to call. This CDR3 comprises 13 residues. CDR1 and CDR2 from the germline V gene are DFQATT and SNEGSKA (reference sequence). Deletions cut 6 bases from V and 3 bases from J, with 14 bases between. The CDR3 nucleotides read TGCAGTGCGACCGCGGACGACCACTATGGCTACACCTTC. This gives the protein CSATADDHYGYTF.

This clonotype was counted many times. This chain uses TRBV5-1 with TRBJ2-7; D remains unclear. The CDR3 length is 14 residues. Germline assignment: CDR1 SGHRS and CDR2 YFSETQ. Trimming removed 5 bases at V and 1 base at J, with 13 bases between. The CDR3 DNA reads as TGCGCCAGCAGTAGTATGCGGAATTCCTACGAGCAGTACTTC. Amino acid sequence: CASSSMRNSYEQYF.

This clonotype was recorded many times. The V gene is TRBV5-4, the J gene TRBJ2-1; 8 bases map to TRBD2. The CDR3 totals 16 residues. CDR1 SGHNT and CDR2 YYREEE come from the germline V gene (reference sequence). V shed 1 base and J 6 bases; nucleotides not matched to a gene: 9. CDR3 coding DNA: TGTGCCAGCAGCTTGATGGGGGGACTAGTGGGCAATGAGCAGTTCTTC. Translation: CASSLMGGLVGNEQFF.

On this clonotype: A much larger clone sits a single nucleotide away, making a read error possible. A read error is likely, as this CDR3 ends without the conserved phenylalanine or tryptophan. The chain uses TRBV27 and TRBJ2-2; D possibly corresponds to TRBD2 (7 bases). The germline V gene encodes CDR1 MNHEY and CDR2 SMNVEV (reference sequence). Trimming removed 7 bases at V and 8 bases at J, with 20 bases between. This CDR3 contains 15 residues. This CDR3 reads CASNPRGGLLGELFS. The CDR3 DNA reads as TGTGCCAGCAACCCAAGGGGGGGGTTATTAGGGGAGCTGTTTTCT.

This clonotype has at least ten counts. The V call is TRBV28, the J call TRBJ2-5; D is possibly TRBD1 (6 bases). The CDR3 consists of 14 residues. Trimming removed 7 bases from V and 5 bases from J, with 17 bases in between. Germline V gene lookup returns CDR1 MDHEN and CDR2 SYDVKM. CDR3 sequence (DNA): TGTGCCAGCAATGACATGGGGGCTAGGGAGACCCAGTACTTC. Translating it yields CASNDMGARETQYF.

This clonotype was seen at least ten times. The CDR3 sequence is CASHTLGHNSPLHF. DNA of the CDR3: TGTGCCAGCCATACTCTAGGCCATAATTCACCCCTCCACTTT. The rearrangement links TRBV6-5 to TRBJ1-6; D ambiguous. Trimming took 8 bases from V and 5 from J, leaving 13 bases between them. The CDR3 is 14 amino acids. The germline V gene encodes CDR1 MNHEY and CDR2 SVGAGI.

This clonotype was seen repeatedly, ten times or more. This chain connects TRBV5-1 to TRBJ2-7; TRBD2 agrees at 7 bases. J gave up 0 bases and V 0 bases, and 3 bases lay outside the gene matches. CDR3 size: 15 residues. CDR1 and CDR2 (germline): SGHRS, YFSETQ. The CDR3, as DNA: TGCGCCAGCAGCTTGGAGGCTAGCGGCTCCTACGAGCAGTACTTC. Its translation is CASSLEASGSYEQYF.

There are many counts of this clonotype. The V call is TRBV5-1, the J call TRBJ2-6, with TRBD1 as a possible D gene (6 bases). Trimming took 3 bases from V and 0 from J, leaving 10 bases between them. Germline assignment: CDR1 SGHRS and CDR2 YFSETQ. The CDR3 spans 16 residues. The CDR3 region has the DNA TGCGCCAGCAGCTACCGGGACACCTCTGGGGCCAACGTCCTGACTTTC. Translating gives CASSYRDTSGANVLTF.

The chain recombines TRBV5-1 with TRBJ2-7; no clear D. CDR1 and CDR2 from the germline V gene are SGHRS and YFSETQ. V was cut by 0 bases and J by 5 bases, with 6 bases left in between. The CDR3 sequence is 12 residues long. DNA of the CDR3: TGCGCCAGCAGCTTGGGACCAGACGAGCAGTACTTC. Translation gives CASSLGPDEQYF.

There are a few counts of this clonotype. This chain links TRBV18 with TRBJ2-5; D is ambiguous. Per germline, CDR1 KGHSH and CDR2 LQKENI. V was shortened by 1 base and J by 5 bases, with 5 bases between the two germline ends. The CDR3 covers 12 residues. CDR3 in amino acids: CASSPQLETQYF. DNA of the CDR3: TGTGCCAGCTCACCACAGCTCGAGACCCAGTACTTC.

This clonotype came up many times. This chain connects TRBV6-1 to TRBJ2-3; D is unresolved. CDR1 MNHNS and CDR2 SASEGT come from the germline V gene. V was shortened by 6 bases and J by 5 bases, with 18 bases between the two germline ends. The CDR3 is 15 amino acids. This chain's CDR3 is CASSPGSTARDTQYF. For the CDR3, the DNA is TGTGCCAGCAGCCCTGGATCAACAGCGAGAGATACGCAGTATTTT.

In this sample, this clonotype turned up many times. The CDR3, as DNA: TGCGCCAGCAGCTTGGCCGGGGTCTCTGGGGCCAACGTCCTGACTTTC. Residues: CASSLAGVSGANVLTF. The chain carries TRBV5-1 and TRBJ2-6; the D gene is possibly TRBD2 (5 bases). V dropped 0 bases and J dropped 0 bases, with 7 bases sitting between them. In germline, CDR1 is SGHRS, CDR2 YFSETQ. The CDR3 runs to 16 residues.

This clonotype was recorded at least ten times. The V gene is TRBV29-1, the J gene TRBJ2-6, with D unresolved. V shed 7 bases and J shed 0 bases, with 7 bases lying between them. The CDR3 loop spans 13 amino acids. CDR1 SQVTM and CDR2 ANQGSEA come from the germline V gene. The CDR3 DNA sequence: TGCAGCGCGATTTCCTCTGGGGCCAACGTCCTGACTTTC. Protein: CSAISSGANVLTF.

This clonotype was seen more than once but under ten times. DNA of the CDR3: TGTGCCAGCAGCTTGGCTAGCGGGAACCGTGAGCAGTTCTTC. This gives the protein CASSLASGNREQFF. The chain has TRBV11-3 and TRBJ2-1; 9 bases fit TRBD2. The CDR3 has 14 amino acids. The V and J ends lost 3 bases and 9 bases, in that order; junction bases with no gene match: 6. Germline V gene sequence: CDR1 SGHNT, CDR2 YENEEA.

This clonotype turned up a few times. The chain carries TRBV12-3 or TRBV12-4 and TRBJ2-5; the D gene is possibly TRBD2 (5 bases). The CDR3 has 17 amino acids. V was trimmed by 5 bases and J by 2 bases, leaving 21 bases between them. CDR3 amino acids: CASSPRGLGQPQETQYF. DNA for the CDR3: TGTGCCAGCAGTCCGAGAGGGTTGGGCCAGCCACAAGAGACCCAGTACTTC.

This clonotype was seen a few times. J is TRBJ2-4 and V is TRBV20-1, with D possibly matching TRBD2 (6 bases). Germline V gives CDR1 DFQATT, CDR2 SNEGSKA (reference sequence). The CDR3 has 13 amino acids. V gave up 3 bases and J gave up 8 bases, with 14 bases separating them. CDR3 DNA sequence: TGCAGTGCTAGCACTAGCAGGAAAGACATTCAGTACTTC. Residues: CSASTSRKDIQYF.